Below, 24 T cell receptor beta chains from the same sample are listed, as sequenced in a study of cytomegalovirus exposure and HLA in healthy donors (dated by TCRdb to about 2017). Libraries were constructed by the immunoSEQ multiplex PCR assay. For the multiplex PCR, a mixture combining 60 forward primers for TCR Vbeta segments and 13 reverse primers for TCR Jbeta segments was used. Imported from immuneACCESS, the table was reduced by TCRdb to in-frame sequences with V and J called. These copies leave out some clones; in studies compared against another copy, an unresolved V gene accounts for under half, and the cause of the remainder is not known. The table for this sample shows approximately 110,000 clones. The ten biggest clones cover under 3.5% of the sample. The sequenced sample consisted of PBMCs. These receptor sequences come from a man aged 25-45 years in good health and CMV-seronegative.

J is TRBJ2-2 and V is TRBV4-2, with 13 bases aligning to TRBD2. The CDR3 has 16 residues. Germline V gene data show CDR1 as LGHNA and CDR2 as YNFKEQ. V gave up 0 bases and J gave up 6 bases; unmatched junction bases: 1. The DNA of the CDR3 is TGTGCCAGCAGCCAAGAACTAGCGGGAGGGGCCGGGGAGCTGTTTTTT. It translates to CASSQELAGGAGELFF.

The CDR3: CASSPLAGGTDTGELFF. In DNA form, the CDR3 reads TGCGCCAGCAGCCCGCTCGCGGGAGGTACGGACACCGGGGAGCTGTTTTTT. The chain couples TRBV5-1 to TRBJ2-2; 8 positions agree with TRBD2. V lost 4 bases and J lost 3; bases outside the gene matches: 11. The CDR3 has 17 residues. Germline CDR1 and CDR2: SGHRS and YFSETQ.

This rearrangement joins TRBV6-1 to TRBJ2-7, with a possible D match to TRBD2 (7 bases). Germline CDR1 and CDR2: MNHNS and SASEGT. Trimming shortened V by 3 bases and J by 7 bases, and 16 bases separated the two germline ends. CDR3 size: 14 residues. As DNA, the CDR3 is TGTGCCAGCAGTGAGGGAGGGGGGCCAAAGGAGCAGTACTTC. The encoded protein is CASSEGGGPKEQYF.

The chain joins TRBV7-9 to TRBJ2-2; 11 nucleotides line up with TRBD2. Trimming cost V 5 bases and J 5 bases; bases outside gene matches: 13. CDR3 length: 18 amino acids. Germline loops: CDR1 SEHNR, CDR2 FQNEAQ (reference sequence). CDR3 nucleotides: TGTGCCAGCAGCCACTCAGTCGGGGGGACTAGCGGTACCGGGGAGCTGTTTTTT. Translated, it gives CASSHSVGGTSGTGELFF.

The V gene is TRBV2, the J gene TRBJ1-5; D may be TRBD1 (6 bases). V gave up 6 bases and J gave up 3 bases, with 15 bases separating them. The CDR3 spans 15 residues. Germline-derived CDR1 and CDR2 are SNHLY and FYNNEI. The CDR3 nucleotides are TGTGCCAGCAGGTACAGTCAGGGGATCAATCAGCCCCAGCATTTT. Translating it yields CASRYSQGINQPQHF.

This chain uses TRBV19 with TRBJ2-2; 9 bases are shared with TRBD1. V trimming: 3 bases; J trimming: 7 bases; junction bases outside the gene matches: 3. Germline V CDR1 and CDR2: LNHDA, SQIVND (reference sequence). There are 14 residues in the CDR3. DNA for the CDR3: TGTGCCAGTAGTATGGACAGGGGTGTCGGGGAGCTGTTTTTT. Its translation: CASSMDRGVGELFF.

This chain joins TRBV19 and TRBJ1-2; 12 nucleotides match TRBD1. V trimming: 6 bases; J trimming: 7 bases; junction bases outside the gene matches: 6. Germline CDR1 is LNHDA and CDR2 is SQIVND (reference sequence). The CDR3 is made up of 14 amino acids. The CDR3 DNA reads TGTGCCAGTAGCGCGGGACAGGGGGCAGGTGGCTACACCTTC. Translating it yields CASSAGQGAGGYTF.

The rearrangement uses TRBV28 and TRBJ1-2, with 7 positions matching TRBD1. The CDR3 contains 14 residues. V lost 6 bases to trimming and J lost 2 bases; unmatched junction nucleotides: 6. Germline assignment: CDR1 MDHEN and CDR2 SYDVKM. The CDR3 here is CASRVTGENYGYTF. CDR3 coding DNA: TGTGCCAGCAGGGTCACAGGGGAGAACTATGGCTACACCTTC.

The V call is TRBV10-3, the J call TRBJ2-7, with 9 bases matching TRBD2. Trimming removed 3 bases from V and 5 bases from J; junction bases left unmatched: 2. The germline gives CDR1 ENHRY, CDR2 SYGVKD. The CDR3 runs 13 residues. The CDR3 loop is CAISEQREDEQYF. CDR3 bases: TGTGCCATCAGTGAACAGCGGGAGGACGAGCAGTACTTC.

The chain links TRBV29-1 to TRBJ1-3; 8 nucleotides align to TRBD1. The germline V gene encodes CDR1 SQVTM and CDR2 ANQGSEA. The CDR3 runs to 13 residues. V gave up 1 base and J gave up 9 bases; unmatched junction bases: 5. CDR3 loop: CSVEGQGQSTIYF. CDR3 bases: TGCAGCGTTGAAGGACAGGGGCAGAGCACCATATATTTT.

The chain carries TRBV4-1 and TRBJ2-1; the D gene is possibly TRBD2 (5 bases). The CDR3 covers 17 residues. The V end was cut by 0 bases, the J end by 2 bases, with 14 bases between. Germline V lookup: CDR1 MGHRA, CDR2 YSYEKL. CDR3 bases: TGCGCCAGCAGCCAAGAGGAGGCAGCGGTAACCTACAATGAGCAGTTCTTC. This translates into CASSQEEAAVTYNEQFF.

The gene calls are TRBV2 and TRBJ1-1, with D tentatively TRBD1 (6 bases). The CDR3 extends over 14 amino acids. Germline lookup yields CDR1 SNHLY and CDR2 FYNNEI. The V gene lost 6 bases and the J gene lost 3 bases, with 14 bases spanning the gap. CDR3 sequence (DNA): TGTGCCAGCAGGACCGGGACACGGGACACTGAAGCTTTCTTT. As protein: CASRTGTRDTEAFF.

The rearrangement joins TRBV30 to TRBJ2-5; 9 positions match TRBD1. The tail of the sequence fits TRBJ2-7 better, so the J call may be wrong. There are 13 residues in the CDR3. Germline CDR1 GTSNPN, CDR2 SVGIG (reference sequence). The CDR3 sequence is CASLGQGTYEQYF. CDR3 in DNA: TGTGCCTCCCTGGGACAGGGCACCTACGAGCAGTACTTC.

The CDR3, as DNA: TGTGCCAGCAGGGAGGACAGAGGGCAAGAGACCCAGTACTTC. As protein: CASREDRGQETQYF. The rearrangement links TRBV7-2 to TRBJ2-5, with a tentative D call TRBD1 (6 bases). The CDR3 sequence is 14 residues long. The ends were cut back, 6 bases at V and 2 bases at J, with 13 bases in the middle. Germline V gene data show CDR1 as SGHTA and CDR2 as FQGNSA.

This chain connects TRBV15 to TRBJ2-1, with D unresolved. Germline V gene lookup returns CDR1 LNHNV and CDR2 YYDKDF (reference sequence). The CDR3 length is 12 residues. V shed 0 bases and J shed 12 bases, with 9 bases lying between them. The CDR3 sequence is CATSREQKLQFF. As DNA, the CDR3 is TGTGCCACCAGCAGAGAACAGAAACTGCAGTTCTTC.

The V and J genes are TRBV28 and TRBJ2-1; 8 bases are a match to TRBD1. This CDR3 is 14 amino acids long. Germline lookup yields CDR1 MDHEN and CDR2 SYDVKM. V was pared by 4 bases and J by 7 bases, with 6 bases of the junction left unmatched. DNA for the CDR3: TGTGCCAGCAGTTCCCGACAGGGGAGGAATGAGCAGTTCTTC. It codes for CASSSRQGRNEQFF.

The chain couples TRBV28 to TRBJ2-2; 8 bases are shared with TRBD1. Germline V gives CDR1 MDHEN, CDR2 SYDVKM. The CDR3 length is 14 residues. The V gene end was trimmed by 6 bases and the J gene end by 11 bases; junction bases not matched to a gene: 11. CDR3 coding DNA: TGTGCCAGCAGCCTAGGACAGGGCTCAGTCGAGCTGTTTTTT. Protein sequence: CASSLGQGSVELFF. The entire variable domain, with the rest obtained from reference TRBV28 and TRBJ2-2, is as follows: DVKVTQSSRYLVKRTGEKVFLECVQDMDHENMFWYRQDPGLGLRLIYFSYDVKMKEKGDIPEGYSVSREKKERFSLILESASTNQTSMYLCASSLGQGSVELFFGEGSRLTVL.

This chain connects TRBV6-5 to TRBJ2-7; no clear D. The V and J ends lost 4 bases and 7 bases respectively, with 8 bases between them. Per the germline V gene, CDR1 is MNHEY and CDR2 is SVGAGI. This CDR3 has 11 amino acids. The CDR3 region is CASSSIGEQYF. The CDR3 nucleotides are TGTGCCAGCAGTTCTATCGGGGAGCAGTACTTC.

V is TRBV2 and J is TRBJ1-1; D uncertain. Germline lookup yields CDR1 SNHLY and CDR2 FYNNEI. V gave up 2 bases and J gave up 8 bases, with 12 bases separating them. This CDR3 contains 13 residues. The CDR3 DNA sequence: TGTGCCAGCAGTGAAAGGACTCGAAGGGAAGCTTTCTTT. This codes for CASSERTRREAFF.

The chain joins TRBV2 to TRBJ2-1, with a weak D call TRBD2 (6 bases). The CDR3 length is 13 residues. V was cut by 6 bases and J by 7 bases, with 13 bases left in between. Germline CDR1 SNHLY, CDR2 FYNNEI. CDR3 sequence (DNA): TGTGCCAGCAGCGGGAGAACCAGAAATGAGCAGTTCTTC. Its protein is CASSGRTRNEQFF.

CDR3 in DNA: TGTGCCAGCAGCTTAGAGGCCGGGGATAATTCACCCCTCCACTTT. Encoded protein: CASSLEAGDNSPLHF. This chain joins TRBV11-1 and TRBJ1-6; D gene uncertain. Trimming shortened V by 1 base and J by 5 bases, and 9 bases separated the two germline ends. The CDR3 has 15 amino acids. Germline loops: CDR1 SGHAT, CDR2 FQDESV (reference sequence).

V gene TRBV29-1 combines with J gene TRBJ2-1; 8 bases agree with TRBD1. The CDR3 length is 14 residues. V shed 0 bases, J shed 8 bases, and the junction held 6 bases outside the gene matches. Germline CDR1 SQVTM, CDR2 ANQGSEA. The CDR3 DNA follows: TGCAGCGTTGAAGATCGGGACAGGCTATATGAGCAGTTCTTC. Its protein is CSVEDRDRLYEQFF.

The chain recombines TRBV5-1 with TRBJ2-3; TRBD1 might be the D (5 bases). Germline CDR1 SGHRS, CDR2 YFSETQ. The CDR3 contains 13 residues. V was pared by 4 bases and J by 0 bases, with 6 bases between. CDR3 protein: CASSGASTDTQYF. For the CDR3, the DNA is TGCGCCAGCAGCGGGGCTAGCACAGATACGCAGTATTTT. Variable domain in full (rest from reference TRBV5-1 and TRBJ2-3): KAGVTQTPRYLIKTRGQQVTLSCSPISGHRSVSWYQQTPGQGLQFLFEYFSETQRNKGNFPGRFSGRQFSNSRSEMNVSTLELGDSALYLCASSGASTDTQYFGPGTRLTVL.

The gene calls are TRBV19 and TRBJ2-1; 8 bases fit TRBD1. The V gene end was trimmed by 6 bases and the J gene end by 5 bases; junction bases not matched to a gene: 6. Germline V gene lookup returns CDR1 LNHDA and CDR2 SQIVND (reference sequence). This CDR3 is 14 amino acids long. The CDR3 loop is CASRDRETNNEQFF. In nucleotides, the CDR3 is TGTGCCAGTAGGGACAGGGAGACGAACAATGAGCAGTTCTTC. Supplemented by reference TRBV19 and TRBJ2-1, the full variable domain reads DGGITQSPKYLFRKEGQNVTLSCEQNLNHDAMYWYRQDPGQGLRLIYYSQIVNDFQKGDIAEGYSVSREKKESFPLTVTSAQKNPTAFYLCASRDRETNNEQFFGPGTRLTVL.